A selection of T cell receptor beta chains follows, all from one sample in a study of T cells in Graves' hyperthyroidism and ophthalmopathy. In TCRdb, the multiplex PCR reads were re-called with MiXCR into one record per CDR3 protein. The sample records about 700,000 distinct CDR3 sequences, 14% being singletons. Sequenced sample: blood. These receptors all stem from a woman aged 18-29 years with Graves' hyperthyroidism. CDR3s include the opening cysteine and the closing phenylalanine or tryptophan. D genes are given only for firm matches. The size of a clone is reported for some rows only, either as once, few or many, or as a class for expanded clones.

>TRBV7-9|-|TRBD1|TRBJ2-2
TGTGCCAGCAGGCTGGGGCAGGGGGCTTCGGGAACCGGGGAGCTGTTTTTT
CASRLGQGASGTGELFF
>TRBV6-1|many|-|TRBJ2-7
TGTGCCAGCAGTGAAGTATGGGGGGCCGGCTACGAGCAGTACTTC
CASSEVWGAGYEQYF
>TRBV28|-|-|TRBJ1-2
TGTGCCAGCAGTTTGGGGACAAGCCGAGCGGTCTATGGCTACACCTTC
CASSLGTSRAVYGYTF
>TRBV7-9|many|TRBD1|TRBJ2-1
TGTGCCAGCAGCTTCAGCTACAGGGGGAGGAACAATGAGCAGTTCTTC
CASSFSYRGRNNEQFF
>TRBV7-9|few|TRBD2|TRBJ2-5
TGTGCCAGCAGCTCCCCGGGACTAGCGGGATCAAAGAGACAAGAGACCCAGTACTTC
CASSSPGLAGSKRQETQYF
>TRBV27|few|-|TRBJ2-1
TGTGCCAGCAGACAGAGGACCGAAAGCTTTGAGCAGTTCTTC
CASRQRTESFEQFF
>TRBV15|-|TRBD1|TRBJ2-7
TGTGCCACCAGCAGAGACCGGGACAGGGGGCACTACGAGCAGTACTTC
CATSRDRDRGHYEQYF
>TRBV10-2|few|-|TRBJ1-5
TGCGCCAGCAGTGAGTCCATTTTGAGTCGGGGGAGGCAGCCCCAGCATTTT
CASSESILSRGRQPQHF
>TRBV20-1|many|-|TRBJ2-1
TGCAGTGGCGGAGGGAGTGAGGGCAATGAGCAGTTCTTC
CSGGGSEGNEQFF
>TRBV12-5|few|-|TRBJ2-1
TGTGCTAGTGGTTTGGCTACCGGGACTCTCTACAGTGAGCAGTTCTTC
CASGLATGTLYSEQFF
>TRBV19|few|-|TRBJ1-1
TGTGCCAGTAGTGCCAGCCATCCTTACGAAGCTTTCTTT
CASSASHPYEAFF
>TRBV7-3|many|-|TRBJ1-1
TGTGCCAGCAGCTTGTTCTTTTACACTGAAGCTTTCTTT
CASSLFFYTEAFF
>TRBV28|once|-|TRBJ1-6
TGTGCCAGTGGCCCGGGGGGGAGGATGCCATCCCTCCACTTT
CASGPGGRMPSLHF
>TRBV24-1|-|-|TRBJ2-2
TGTGCCACCAGTGGCCACGAGATAGGCACCGGGGAGCTGTTTTTT
CATSGHEIGTGELFF
>TRBV7-8|many|-|TRBJ1-1
TGTGCCAGCAGCTTATTGGGCAAAAACGCTGAAGCTTTCTTT
CASSLLGKNAEAFF
>TRBV4-1|few|-|TRBJ2-3
TGCGCCAGCAGCCAAGATCGTGGAATGACAGATACGCAGTATTTT
CASSQDRGMTDTQYF
>TRBV25-1|-|-|TRBJ2-7
TGTGCCAGCAGTCGGCCGGGGACGAAAGCCTACGAGCAGTACTTC
CASSRPGTKAYEQYF
>TRBV9|-|TRBD1|TRBJ1-3
TGTGCCAGCAGCTACGGGGGACAGGGGGCGCAGAAGGCTGGAAACACCATATATTTT
CASSYGGQGAQKAGNTIYF
>TRBV4-3|-|-|TRBJ2-7
TGCGCCAGCAGCCAAGATGGAAGGGCTGGCGAGCAGTACTTC
CASSQDGRAGEQYF
>TRBV7-9|many|-|TRBJ2-2
TGTGCCAGCAGCTTAGTTGGACGGATAACCGGGGAGCTGTTTTTT
CASSLVGRITGELFF
>TRBV6-1|many|-|TRBJ2-2
TGTGCCAGCAGGAAAAGACAGACGAACACCGGGGAGCTGTTTTTT
CASRKRQTNTGELFF
>TRBV3-1|many|-|TRBJ1-4
TGTGCCAGCAGCCAAGTACTTGAAAATGAAAAACTGTTTTTT
CASSQVLENEKLFF
>TRBV4-2|-|TRBD2|TRBJ2-7
TGTGCCAGCAGCCCCGATGGGACTAGCGGTTCCTACGAGCAGTACTTC
CASSPDGTSGSYEQYF
>TRBV5-5|-|-|TRBJ1-3
TGTGCCAGCAGCCCGGAATGGGTCTCTGAAAACACCATATATTTT
CASSPEWVSENTIYF
>TRBV3-1|few|-|TRBJ2-2
TGTGCCACCCACCGGGGTAGGAGGAACACCGGGGAGCTGTTTTTT
CATHRGRRNTGELFF
>TRBV7-2|many|TRBD1|TRBJ1-5
TGTGCCAGCAGCTGGAAGACAGGGCAGCAGCCCCAGCATTTT
CASSWKTGQQPQHF
>TRBV29-1|many|TRBD1|TRBJ1-3
TGCAGCGTCGGACCCGGGACAGGCAACACCATATATTTT
CSVGPGTGNTIYF
>TRBV20-1|many|-|TRBJ2-7
TGCAGTGCTAGCGGCCTAGCGCTCTCCTACGAGCAGTACTTC
CSASGLALSYEQYF
>TRBV5-1|many|TRBD2|TRBJ2-7
TGCGCCAGCAGCTTGGGGACTAGCCACCGAGTCGACGAGCAGTACTTC
CASSLGTSHRVDEQYF
>TRBV2|many|TRBD1|TRBJ1-1
TGTGCCAGCATCTGGGAGACAGGGACCACTGAAGCTTTCTTT
CASIWETGTTEAFF
>TRBV19|-|TRBD1|TRBJ2-7
TGTGCCAGTAGTAAGGGACAGGCCACCTACGAGCAGTACTTC
CASSKGQATYEQYF
>TRBV2|-|-|TRBJ2-5
TGTGCCAGCAGGAGACAGATCCAAGAGACCCAGTACTTC
CASRRQIQETQYF
>TRBV28|many|TRBD1|TRBJ2-5
TGTGCCAGCAGTTTATCCCGACAGGGGGCCAAGACCCAGTACTTC
CASSLSRQGAKTQYF
>TRBV13|few|TRBD1|TRBJ2-2
TGTGCCAGCAGCTTAGCCGGGACAGAGATCACCGGGGAGCTGTTTTTT
CASSLAGTEITGELFF
>TRBV2|-|TRBD1|TRBJ2-1
TGTGCCAGCAGTGTATTAGGGGGCGATGAGCAGTTCTTC
CASSVLGGDEQFF
>TRBV5-8|few|-|TRBJ2-4
TGTGCCAGCAGCTTGGGCCAGGGGAGGGGTAACATTCAGTACTTC
CASSLGQGRGNIQYF
>TRBV9|few|TRBD1|TRBJ1-3
TGTGCCAGCAGCGTAGAGGCGAGACAGGGGAACACCATATATTTT
CASSVEARQGNTIYF
>TRBV20-1|-|-|TRBJ1-4
TGCAGTGCTGCAGCGAGCATTAATGAAAAACTGTTTTTT
CSAAASINEKLFF
>TRBV9|few|TRBD1|TRBJ1-1
TGTGCCAGCAGCCCGCGGTTGGGACAGGGGGCGGTTGAAGCTTTCTTT
CASSPRLGQGAVEAFF
>TRBV19|-|TRBD2|TRBJ2-1
TGTGCCAGTAGTACAGGGACTAGCGAAAGTGAGCAGTTCTTC
CASSTGTSESEQFF
>TRBV7-2|many|TRBD1|TRBJ1-5
TGTGCCAGCAGCTCACGGGCGACAGGGACCCAGCCCCAGCATTTT
CASSSRATGTQPQHF
>TRBV7-3|-|TRBD1|TRBJ2-3
TGTGCCAGCAGCTTCAGGGGGCGCGGGGTCCAGGGAGATACGCAGTATTTT
CASSFRGRGVQGDTQYF
>TRBV11-3|many|-|TRBJ1-4
TGTGCCAGCAGCCCCTCGACGGGACTTACCATTGAAAAACTGTTTTTT
CASSPSTGLTIEKLFF
>TRBV6-1|-|-|TRBJ2-7
TGTGCCAGCCGGGTCCCCATATCCTACGAGCAGTACTTC
CASRVPISYEQYF
>TRBV12-3/TRBV12-4|many|-|TRBJ2-1
TGTGCCAGCAGACGACTGGGGGGGGGCCGTAGTCATGAGCAGTTCTTC
CASRRLGGGRSHEQFF
>TRBV9|few|-|TRBJ2-7
TGTGCCAGCTCTCGAGGGGAGACATACGAGCAGTACTTC
CASSRGETYEQYF
>TRBV19|many|-|TRBJ1-2
TGTGCCAGTAGTATCCACCGGGAAGGAATCTCCGGCTACACCTTC
CASSIHREGISGYTF
>TRBV30|many|TRBD2|TRBJ2-5
TGTGCCTGGAGTGTAACTAGCGGGAGTCTAGAGACCCAGTACTTC
CAWSVTSGSLETQYF
>TRBV7-2|many|-|TRBJ2-7
TGTGCCAGCAGCCCCTTGGGTCTTTCCTACGAGCAGTACTTC
CASSPLGLSYEQYF
>TRBV3-1|many|TRBD2|TRBJ2-4
TGTGCCAGCAGCGGACTAGCGGGAGGTCGGAACATTCAGTACTTC
CASSGLAGGRNIQYF
>TRBV6-1|few|-|TRBJ1-5
TGTGCCAGCAACTCCTCCCACCGGGTTAGCAATCAGCCCCAGCATTTT
CASNSSHRVSNQPQHF
>TRBV2|many|TRBD2|TRBJ2-1
TGTGCCAGCAGTAGCAAGGGAGGGAGACTCTACAATGAGCAGTTCTTC
CASSSKGGRLYNEQFF
>TRBV7-8|many|TRBD1|TRBJ1-4
TGTGCCAGCAGCTTTCGAGGGGGCAAGGGAGAAAAACTGTTTTTT
CASSFRGGKGEKLFF
>TRBV7-9|-|-|TRBJ2-1
TGTGCCAGCAGCTTAGGCCCCTCCAGGGTAAATGAGCAGTTCTTC
CASSLGPSRVNEQFF
>TRBV5-1|many|TRBD2|TRBJ2-4
TGCGCCAGCAGCTTCTCCGGGACTAGCGGGCTCGGCATTCAGTACTTC
CASSFSGTSGLGIQYF
>TRBV7-7|few|TRBD1|TRBJ2-5
TGTGCTAGCAGCCACGGACAGGGGCAAGAGACCCAGTACTTC
CASSHGQGQETQYF
>TRBV28|many|-|TRBJ1-2
TGTGCCAGCAGTTCTCCGGGGGTCCGCTATGGCTACACCTTC
CASSSPGVRYGYTF
>TRBV6-5|-|-|TRBJ2-7
TGTGCCAGCAGTTACGGACGGGTCGAGCAGTACTTC
CASSYGRVEQYF
>TRBV6-1|many|-|TRBJ1-2
TGTGCCAGCAGCAGGGGTATCGGCTACACCTTC
CASSRGIGYTF
>TRBV11-2|many|-|TRBJ1-1
TGTGCCAGCAGCTTAAACCCCGGGAACAGTGAAGCTTTCTTT
CASSLNPGNSEAFF